These T cell receptor beta chains were read from a single sample in a study of cytotoxic CD8 clonotypes in ibrutinib-treated CLL. Sequencing was performed with immunoSEQ multiplex PCR; in TCRdb, only in-frame clones are kept and a portion is missing. Of 50,000 to 70,000 clones in the sample, approximately 50% were seen once. The sequencing here drew on PBMCs, taken at disease progression, from a patient treated with ibrutinib. Receptors were obtained from a human donor with chronic lymphocytic leukemia. Both conserved end residues are part of each CDR3. The D gene is left open where the match is weak. Expanded clones get a size class; other rows say once, few or many, or leave the size out.

v_gene	j_gene	d_gene	abundance	CDR3nt	CDR3aa
TRBV29-1	TRBJ2-7	NA	medium-sized	TGCAGCGTGGGGGAGACTAGCTACGAGCAGTACTTC	CSVGETSYEQYF
TRBV4-2	TRBJ2-1	NA	few	TGTGCCAGCAGCCCGGAGAGGGACTACAATGAGCAGTTCTTC	CASSPERDYNEQFF
TRBV4-1	TRBJ2-2	NA	few	TGCGCCAGCAGCGCCGGGACCGGGGAGCTGTTTTTT	CASSAGTGELFF
TRBV30	TRBJ2-3	NA	NA	TGTGCCTGGAGTGCCGGGACCCGGGATACGCAGTATTTT	CAWSAGTRDTQYF
TRBV7-9	TRBJ2-5	NA	NA	TGTGCCAGCAGCTTAGTCTTGCAGGGCGGACGAGAGACCCAGTACTTC	CASSLVLQGGRETQYF
TRBV11-2	TRBJ1-5	NA	NA	TGTGCCAGCTCGCGGGGAAACAATCAGCCCCAGCATTTT	CASSRGNNQPQHF
TRBV5-6	TRBJ1-5	NA	NA	TGTGCCAGCAGCTTGGCACAGGGTATTGGTCAGCCCCAGCATTTT	CASSLAQGIGQPQHF
TRBV5-1	TRBJ2-7	NA	NA	TGCGCCAGCAGCCCGGAAGGCGGTGCCAGGGCGGAGTACTTC	CASSPEGGARAEYF
TRBV6-5	TRBJ1-4	TRBD1	NA	TGTGCCAGCAGTTACTCGAGTGGCAGGGGGAATGAAAAACTGTTTTTT	CASSYSSGRGNEKLFF
TRBV7-2	TRBJ2-3	NA	few	TGTGCCAGCAGCTTAGAACCGGGGAGCACAGATACGCAGTATTTT	CASSLEPGSTDTQYF
TRBV6-1	TRBJ1-2	NA	NA	TGTGCCAGCAGTAGCCTGGGTAACTATGGCTACACCTTC	CASSSLGNYGYTF
TRBV7-9	TRBJ2-5	TRBD2	NA	TGTGCCAGCAGCTTAGGACTAGCAGGGGAGACCCAGTACTTC	CASSLGLAGETQYF
TRBV19	TRBJ2-7	TRBD2	NA	TGTGCCAGTAGTGCTAGCGGGCACACCTCCTACGAGCAGTACTTC	CASSASGHTSYEQYF
TRBV7-3	TRBJ2-3	NA	NA	TGTGCCAGCAGCTTAACTACTGGTACAGATACGCAGTATTTT	CASSLTTGTDTQYF
TRBV2	TRBJ1-4	NA	NA	TGTGCCAGCAGAGTCGGGGGAGGTGCAACTAATGAAAAACTGTTTTTT	CASRVGGGATNEKLFF
TRBV12-5	TRBJ1-2	TRBD1	NA	TGTGCTAGTGCCCGGGAGGCAGGGGGCTTATATGGCTACACCTTC	CASAREAGGLYGYTF
TRBV5-6	TRBJ2-2	TRBD2	few	TGTGCCAGCAGCTTGGGCGGGGGGAACACCGGGGAGCTGTTTTTT	CASSLGGGNTGELFF
TRBV28	TRBJ2-7	NA	NA	TGTGCCAGCAGTTTACGAACAGGGCTTGGCGAGCAGTACTTC	CASSLRTGLGEQYF
TRBV18	TRBJ1-5	NA	few	TGTGCCAGCTCACCTTACGGGGATCAGCCCCAGCATTTT	CASSPYGDQPQHF
TRBV2	TRBJ1-2	NA	NA	TGTGCCAGCAGTGAAGAGGGAACAGGGTACGGCTACACCTTC	CASSEEGTGYGYTF
TRBV30	TRBJ2-1	TRBD2	NA	TGTGCCTGGACCGGGACTAGCAAAAACAATGAGCAGTTCTTC	CAWTGTSKNNEQFF
TRBV25-1	TRBJ2-5	NA	NA	TGTGCCAGCAGTGTGGGGGAGACCCAGTACTTC	CASSVGETQYF
TRBV18	TRBJ1-2	TRBD1	NA	TGTGCCAGCTCACCCCTGGGAGGGGGCGTTGATGGCTACACCTTC	CASSPLGGGVDGYTF
TRBV9	TRBJ2-1	NA	NA	TGTGCCAGCAGCGATCGAGGGGGGACTCCCCAAACCTACAATGAGCAGTTCTTC	CASSDRGGTPQTYNEQFF
TRBV25-1	TRBJ1-2	NA	NA	TGTGCCAGCAGTTATGCAGACCTTAACTATGGCTACACCTTC	CASSYADLNYGYTF
TRBV6-4	TRBJ1-1	NA	few	TGTGCCAGCAGTGACTCAGACGTGGGGACTGAAGCTTTCTTT	CASSDSDVGTEAFF
TRBV6-5	TRBJ1-4	NA	NA	TGTGCCAGCAGTTACTCATGGGCTAATGAAAAACTGTTTTTT	CASSYSWANEKLFF
TRBV7-2	TRBJ2-1	NA	once	TGTGCCAGCAGTCTAGGGGCCGCCTCCTACAATGAGCAGTTCTTC	CASSLGAASYNEQFF
TRBV27	TRBJ2-1	NA	NA	TGTGCCAGCAGTTTATTTGGCGGGGTGGGCTACAATGAGCAGTTCTTC	CASSLFGGVGYNEQFF
TRBV28	TRBJ1-1	TRBD1	NA	TGTGCCAGCAGGGAGGCGGGACAGGGCCAAAGTTCTGAAGCTTTCTTT	CASREAGQGQSSEAFF
TRBV28	TRBJ2-3	NA	NA	TGTGCCAGCGTCGACTTGGGGCCAGATACGCAGTATTTT	CASVDLGPDTQYF
TRBV7-9	TRBJ1-2	TRBD1	NA	TGTGCCAGCAGCTTCGGGACAGGGATCTATGGCTACACCTTC	CASSFGTGIYGYTF
TRBV6-5	TRBJ2-7	TRBD1	NA	TGTGCCATCAGGGGGACAGGGCCAGTGGAGCAGTACTTC	CAIRGTGPVEQYF
TRBV5-4	TRBJ2-1	NA	once	TGTGCCAGCAGCCGGGAGCTTCCCTCATGGGAGCAGTTCTTC	CASSRELPSWEQFF
TRBV28	TRBJ2-7	TRBD2	few	TGTGCCAGCAGTTCCCCCGAGCGGGATAGTGGTGAGCAGTACTTC	CASSSPERDSGEQYF
TRBV4-1	TRBJ2-5	NA	NA	TGCGCCAGCAGCCAAGATATGGAGGGCCAAGAGACCCAGTACTTC	CASSQDMEGQETQYF
TRBV28	TRBJ2-3	NA	few	TGTGCCAGCAGCAGTTATAGGGTGGGGCCCACAGATACGCAGTATTTT	CASSSYRVGPTDTQYF
TRBV5-6	TRBJ2-7	NA	few	TGTGCCAGCAGCTTACCGAGGGTAAGGACCTACGAGCAGTACTTC	CASSLPRVRTYEQYF
TRBV6-1	TRBJ1-5	NA	NA	TGTGCCCTGAAAGGGGATAGCAATCAGCCCCAGCATTTT	CALKGDSNQPQHF
TRBV7-7	TRBJ2-5	TRBD2	NA	TGTGCTAGCAGCTTAGCGGGGCAGGGGCAGGAGACCCAGTACTTC	CASSLAGQGQETQYF
TRBV13	TRBJ1-4	NA	few	TGTGCCAGCAGCCCGTGGGGGGGAAGGATGTTTTTT	CASSPWGGRMFF